A selection of T cell receptor beta chains follows, all from one sample in a study of T-cell reconstitution after alpha-beta-depleted transplantation in children. Via MiXCR, TCRdb re-called the PCR reads, giving one row per CDR3 protein. The table includes about 610,000 distinct CDR3 sequences, over 9.5% detected once. Here the sequenced sample was PBMCs from the stem cell graft donor, taken from the stem cell graft. Receptor source: a human donor who donated a stem cell graft to a child with acute myeloid leukemia. Both conserved end residues are part of each CDR3. A D gene is named only where the DNA matches it firmly. Size is stated for part of the rows, as once, few or many counts, or as a class when the clone is expanded.

J | D | V | size | CDR3 | DNA
TRBJ2-4 | TRBD2 | TRBV3-1 | many | CASSQGLAVNIQYF | TGTGCCAGCAGCCAAGGACTAGCGGTAAACATTCAGTACTTC
TRBJ1-1 | TRBD1 | TRBV29-1 | few | CSVRQGSTEAFF | TGCAGCGTCCGACAGGGAAGCACTGAAGCTTTCTTT
TRBJ2-7 | TRBD1 | TRBV29-1 | many | CSVRDSQIYGQYF | TGCAGCGTCCGGGACAGCCAAATCTATGGGCAGTACTTC
TRBJ2-5 | TRBD2 | TRBV5-1 | . | CASSLGLAGWGKTQYF | TGCGCCAGCAGCTTGGGACTAGCGGGATGGGGGAAGACCCAGTACTTC
TRBJ2-7 | . | TRBV7-2 | few | CASSAGANSYEQYF | TGTGCCAGCAGCGCCGGGGCAAACTCCTACGAGCAGTACTTC
TRBJ2-1 | TRBD2 | TRBV19 | . | CASTAGTRNYNEQFF | TGTGCCAGTACTGCCGGGACTAGGAACTACAATGAGCAGTTCTTC
TRBJ2-7 | . | TRBV4-3 | . | CASSQDLGGWTYEQYF | TGCGCCAGCAGCCAAGATCTGGGGGGCTGGACCTACGAGCAGTACTTC
TRBJ1-5 | TRBD1 | TRBV5-5 | few | CASSLLTGGYSGPQHF | TGTGCCAGCAGCTTACTGACAGGGGGCTACTCCGGGCCCCAGCATTTT
TRBJ2-2 | . | TRBV20-1 | many | CSARDFKNTGELFF | TGCAGTGCCCGGGACTTCAAGAACACCGGGGAGCTGTTTTTT
TRBJ1-3 | . | TRBV15 | many | CATSRDLFGGQDGNTIYF | TGTGCCACCAGCAGAGATCTATTTGGAGGGCAGGATGGAAACACCATATATTTT
TRBJ2-1 | . | TRBV4-2 | . | CASSPGAMGYNEQFF | TGTGCCAGCAGCCCAGGCGCGATGGGGTACAATGAGCAGTTCTTC
TRBJ2-3 | . | TRBV29-1 | many | CSVRGGTLNTDTQYF | TGCAGCGTGAGGGGCGGGACTCTCAACACAGATACGCAGTATTTT
TRBJ2-5 | . | TRBV24-1 | few | CATSERGETQYF | TGTGCCACCAGTGAGAGGGGGGAGACCCAGTACTTC
TRBJ2-1 | TRBD2 | TRBV20-1 | . | CSAMSGGSYNEQFF | TGCAGTGCTATGTCGGGCGGGAGTTACAATGAGCAGTTCTTC
TRBJ2-2 | . | TRBV29-1 | many | CSVLMGITGELFF | TGCAGCGTTCTAATGGGGATCACCGGGGAGCTGTTTTTT
TRBJ2-2 | . | TRBV27 | . | CASSLRAEHTGELFF | TGTGCCAGCAGTTTACGGGCGGAACACACCGGGGAGCTGTTTTTT
TRBJ2-2 | . | TRBV29-1 | . | CSVPRASNTGELFF | TGCAGCGTTCCCAGGGCCAGCAACACCGGGGAGCTGTTTTTT
TRBJ2-7 | TRBD1 | TRBV28 | . | CASSFRDRGPYEQYF | TGTGCCAGCAGTTTCCGGGACAGGGGCCCCTACGAGCAGTACTTC
TRBJ2-1 | . | TRBV5-1 | . | CASSLGRLGYNEQFF | TGCGCCAGCAGCTTGGGTAGGTTGGGGTACAATGAGCAGTTCTTC
TRBJ2-3 | . | TRBV12-3/TRBV12-4 | many | CASSFWPVADTQYF | TGTGCCAGCAGTTTTTGGCCCGTCGCAGATACGCAGTATTTT
TRBJ2-1 | TRBD2 | TRBV14 | few | CASSSLGTSGSNEQFF | TGTGCCAGCAGCTCTCTAGGGACTAGCGGGAGCAATGAGCAGTTCTTC
TRBJ1-1 | . | TRBV27 | . | CASSPGVVGTEAFF | TGTGCCAGCAGTCCGGGAGTGGTCGGCACTGAAGCTTTCTTT
TRBJ2-1 | . | TRBV1 | . | CTSRDSGSKNNEQFF | TGCACCAGCAGAGATAGCGGGAGTAAAAACAATGAGCAGTTCTTC
TRBJ1-1 | TRBD1 | TRBV5-4 | . | CASSARQGVYTEAFF | TGTGCCAGCAGCGCTCGACAGGGGGTATACACTGAAGCTTTCTTT
TRBJ2-2 | . | TRBV29-1 | . | CSVGRQGGSGELFF | TGCAGCGTTGGTCGCCAGGGGGGCTCCGGGGAGCTGTTTTTT
TRBJ2-1 | . | TRBV3-1 | many | CASSQGAGIYNEQFF | TGTGCCAGCAGCCAAGGGGCGGGTATTTACAATGAGCAGTTCTTC
TRBJ2-1 | . | TRBV4-3 | many | CASSQDGGINNEQFF | TGCGCCAGCAGCCAAGATGGGGGTATAAACAATGAGCAGTTCTTC
TRBJ2-1 | TRBD1 | TRBV4-3 | . | CASSQDRDRGNEQFF | TGCGCCAGCAGCCAAGATCGGGACAGGGGAAATGAGCAGTTCTTC
TRBJ2-7 | TRBD1 | TRBV6-5 | . | CASSYGTGPREQYF | TGTGCCAGCAGTTATGGGACAGGGCCACGTGAGCAGTACTTC
TRBJ1-6 | . | TRBV4-3 | many | CASSLKTGSNSPLHF | TGCGCCAGCAGCCTCAAGACAGGATCAAATTCACCCCTCCACTTT
TRBJ2-1 | . | TRBV6-2/TRBV6-3 | few | CASSYSGLTRNEQFF | TGTGCCAGCAGTTACTCTGGACTAACTCGGAATGAGCAGTTCTTC
TRBJ2-1 | TRBD2 | TRBV10-3 | . | CAISDRLAGEFDEQFF | TGTGCCATCAGTGACCGGCTAGCGGGAGAGTTCGATGAGCAGTTCTTC
TRBJ1-4 | . | TRBV25-1 | few | CASSEETGLGDEKLFF | TGTGCCAGCAGTGAGGAGACAGGTCTGGGGGATGAAAAACTGTTTTTT
TRBJ2-1 | TRBD2 | TRBV20-1 | many | CSASSQLAAEGMGEQFF | TGCAGTGCTAGTTCCCAACTAGCGGCGGAGGGGATGGGTGAGCAGTTCTTC
TRBJ2-1 | . | TRBV12-3/TRBV12-4 | . | CASSNPRSRQFF | TGTGCCAGCAGTAATCCACGGTCTAGGCAGTTCTTC
TRBJ2-5 | . | TRBV12-3/TRBV12-4 | few | CASGQSLWTQYF | TGTGCCAGCGGACAGAGCCTATGGACCCAGTACTTC
TRBJ1-4 | . | TRBV7-2 | many | CASSLDQGSGEKLFF | TGTGCCAGCAGCTTAGATCAGGGATCCGGTGAAAAACTGTTTTTT
TRBJ2-3 | . | TRBV27 | many | CASSLSRDYTDTQYF | TGTGCCAGCAGTTTATCTCGGGATTACACAGATACGCAGTATTTT
TRBJ1-2 | . | TRBV20-1 | . | CSARQGPNYGYTF | TGCAGTGCTAGACAGGGACCTAACTATGGCTACACCTTC
TRBJ1-5 | . | TRBV3-1 | few | CASSPAQENQPQHF | TGTGCCAGCAGCCCTGCTCAGGAGAATCAGCCCCAGCATTTT
TRBJ2-2 | . | TRBV5-1 | few | CASSLATGAGELFF | TGCGCCAGCAGCTTGGCGACGGGAGCCGGGGAGCTGTTTTTT